The entry that follows covers one T cell receptor beta chain sequence. Following RNA extraction, reverse transcription yielded cDNA that acted as the sequencing template. Assay: immunoSEQ multiplex PCR; the TCRdb copy retains only in-frame clones and omits some. The sample has some 150,000 clones, under 60% seen once; the top ten hold 5% to 7%. CDR1 is DFQATT and CDR2 is SNEGSKA in the germline V gene (reference sequence). Trimming removed 6 bases from V and 5 bases from J, with 11 bases in between. The CDR3 has 11 residues. The data originate from a study of CD8+ T cells in alopecia areata. The sample in question was CD4+ T cells sorted from blood, obtained at week 0. The receptor's source is a human donor with alopecia areata. The J gene is TRBJ2-7, the V gene TRBV20-1; possibly TRBD2 for D (6 bases). DNA for the CDR3: TGCAGTGCAAGACTAGGGGACGAGCAGTACTTC. It is translated as CSARLGDEQYF.